This passage covers 24 T cell receptor beta chains from one sample sequenced in a study of blood T cell repertoires in COVID-19. Sequencing used immunoSEQ multiplex PCR; TCRdb keeps in-frame clones, though not all of them. The repertoire holds about 100,000 clones, with approximately 88% as singletons. Sequenced: peripheral blood. Receptor source: a human donor in a cohort sampled during active COVID-19.

The V gene is TRBV5-6, the J gene TRBJ1-5; TRBD1 agrees at 9 bases. Germline V gene lookup returns CDR1 SGHDT and CDR2 YYEEEE. The CDR3 sequence is 15 residues long. Losses at the gene ends were 5 bases for V and 4 bases for J; bases not matched to a gene: 7. As DNA, the CDR3 is TGTGCCAGCAGTTACAGGGGGCGCGGAAATCAGCCCCAGCATTTT. It translates to CASSYRGRGNQPQHF.

This chain joins TRBV30 and TRBJ2-3, with a weak D call TRBD1 (6 bases). The CDR3 spans 16 residues. Germline CDR1 is GTSNPN and CDR2 is SVGIG (reference sequence). Trimming removed 5 bases at V and 2 bases at J, with 20 bases between. In nucleotides, the CDR3 is TGTGCCTGGGCTCCGTTACCAGGGGCGGACACAGATACGCAGTATTTT. Translating it yields CAWAPLPGADTDTQYF.

The chain employs TRBV6-5 and TRBJ1-6; no firm D call. CDR1 MNHEY and CDR2 SVGAGI come from the germline V gene. Trimming pared 2 bases from V and 0 bases from J, leaving 5 bases between. This CDR3 comprises 15 residues. The CDR3 bases are TGTGCCAGCAGTTACGTCAGCTCCTATAATTCACCCCTCCACTTT. This encodes CASSYVSSYNSPLHF.

This chain connects TRBV24-1 to TRBJ1-3; no clear D gene. From germline, CDR1 is KGHDR and CDR2 SFDVKD. The V and J ends lost 0 bases and 0 bases respectively, with 11 bases between them. CDR3 length equals 17 residues. As DNA, the CDR3 is TGTGCCACCAGTGATTTGCCTGAGAAGAGCTCTGGAAACACCATATATTTT. Its protein product is CATSDLPEKSSGNTIYF.

The gene calls are TRBV6-5 and TRBJ2-7; 8 bases are a match to TRBD2. CDR3 size: 13 residues. Trimming removed 10 bases from V and 3 bases from J; junction bases left unmatched: 8. Per germline, CDR1 MNHEY and CDR2 SVGAGI. The CDR3 region is CATTGTSFYEQYF. CDR3 DNA sequence: TGTGCCACGACCGGGACTAGTTTCTACGAGCAGTACTTC.

V and J are TRBV4-1 and TRBJ2-1, with D possibly being TRBD2 (6 bases). CDR1 MGHRA and CDR2 YSYEKL come from the germline V gene. CDR3 size: 15 residues. V dropped 0 bases and J dropped 6 bases, with 12 bases sitting between them. CDR3: CASSQDRTSRNEQFF. Written as DNA, the CDR3 is TGCGCCAGCAGCCAAGATCGTACTAGCCGCAATGAGCAGTTCTTC.

The chain combines TRBV12-5 with TRBJ2-1, with D possibly matching TRBD2 (7 bases). CDR1 is LGHNT and CDR2 is FRNRAP in the germline V gene. Between the trimmed V and J ends, which lost 7 bases and 4 bases, there was a span of 20 bases. The CDR3 consists of 16 residues. CDR3 sequence: CASARFAGAEYNEQFF. The CDR3 region has the DNA TGTGCTAGTGCACGGTTTGCGGGGGCCGAATACAATGAGCAGTTCTTC. The full variable domain, with the rest looked up from reference TRBV12-5 and TRBJ2-1, is DARVTQTPRHKVTEMGQEVTMRCQPILGHNTVFWYRQTMMQGLELLAYFRNRAPLDDSGMPKDRFSAEMPDATLATLKIQPSEPRDSAVYFCASARFAGAEYNEQFFGPGTRLTVL.

The J gene is TRBJ1-5, the V gene TRBV7-2, with D possibly matching TRBD1 (5 bases). Germline V gene lookup returns CDR1 SGHTA and CDR2 FQGNSA. This CDR3 region has 16 residues. Trimming pared 2 bases from V and 2 bases from J, leaving 13 bases between. CDR3 region: CASSLPGNVGNQPQHF. The DNA for the CDR3 is TGTGCCAGCAGCTTACCAGGGAATGTGGGCAATCAGCCCCAGCATTTT. Complete variable domain (other parts from reference TRBV7-2 and TRBJ1-5): GAGVSQSPSNKVTEKGKDVELRCDPISGHTALYWYRQSLGQGLEFLIYFQGNSAPDKSGLPSDRFSAERTGGSVSTLTIQRTQQEDSAVYLCASSLPGNVGNQPQHFGDGTRLSIL.

The V gene is TRBV7-9, the J gene TRBJ1-6, with a tentative D call TRBD1 (5 bases). In germline, CDR1 is SEHNR, CDR2 FQNEAQ (reference sequence). This CDR3 spans 15 amino acids. V lost 3 bases to trimming and J lost 6 bases, with 12 bases between them. CDR3 sequence reads: CASSLTQAGNSPLHF. The CDR3 DNA reads as TGTGCCAGCAGCTTGACACAGGCCGGTAATTCACCCCTCCACTTT.

This sequence joins TRBV11-3 and TRBJ1-3; possible D gene TRBD1, 6 bases. V lost 5 bases and J lost 3, with 11 bases in between. Germline V gene sequence: CDR1 SGHNT, CDR2 YENEEA. CDR3 length: 14 amino acids. The CDR3 nucleotides are TGTGCCAGCAGCCCGACAGGTTTTGGAAACACCATATATTTT. Amino acid sequence: CASSPTGFGNTIYF.

This clone has just a few counts. V is TRBV4-1 and J is TRBJ1-6; TRBD1 is a possible D gene (5 bases). The germline V gene has CDR1 MGHRA and CDR2 YSYEKL. The CDR3 length is 16 residues. The ends were cut back, 6 bases at V and 8 bases at J, with 20 bases in the middle. The CDR3 sequence: CASRRDGLNEHSPLHF. CDR3 in DNA: TGCGCCAGCAGGCGGGACGGATTAAACGAACATTCACCCCTCCACTTT.

The V and J genes are TRBV5-5 and TRBJ2-2; a possible D gene is TRBD1 (6 bases). Germline CDR1 SGHKS, CDR2 YYEKEE (reference sequence). The CDR3 is 16 amino acids. The germline V and J ends were trimmed by 5 bases and 5 bases, with 19 bases remaining between them. The CDR3 region has the DNA TGTGCCAGCAGGGTGAGGTCTGGGGGCAAGACCGGGGAGCTGTTTTTT. It is translated as CASRVRSGGKTGELFF. Complete variable domain (other parts from reference TRBV5-5 and TRBJ2-2): DAGVTQSPTHLIKTRGQQVTLRCSPISGHKSVSWYQQVLGQGPQFIFQYYEKEERGRGNFPDRFSARQFPNYSSELNVNALLLGDSALYLCASRVRSGGKTGELFFGEGSRLTVL.

This clone showed up just a few times. The DNA for the CDR3 is TGTGCCAGCAGTGACTCGACAGGGGACGAGGGCAATCAGCCCCAGCATTTT. It is translated as CASSDSTGDEGNQPQHF. The chain has TRBV6-4 and TRBJ1-5, with 8 bases identical to TRBD1. The CDR3 runs 17 residues. V lost 0 bases, J lost 2 bases, and 6 bases stayed unmatched. From germline, CDR1 is MRHNA and CDR2 SNTAGT.

The chain links TRBV7-2 to TRBJ2-2; 7 nucleotides align to TRBD2. Per germline, CDR1 SGHTA and CDR2 FQGNSA. V gave up 2 bases and J gave up 1 base; unmatched junction bases: 1. The CDR3 is 15 residues long. The DNA of the CDR3 is TGTGCCAGCAGCTTATCTAGCGGGAACACCGGGGAGCTGTTTTTT. Amino acids: CASSLSSGNTGELFF.

J is TRBJ2-7 and V is TRBV6-6; TRBD2 agrees at 8 bases. The CDR3 is made up of 14 amino acids. J gave up 5 bases and V 2 bases, and 5 bases lay outside the gene matches. In germline, CDR1 is MNHNY, CDR2 SVGAGI (reference sequence). CDR3 loop: CASSYRGGEDEQYF. In nucleotides, the CDR3 is TGTGCCAGCAGTTACCGGGGGGGGGAGGACGAGCAGTACTTC.

This rearrangement joins TRBV7-8 to TRBJ1-4; no definite D call. Germline lookup yields CDR1 SGHVS and CDR2 FQNEAQ. The V gene lost 5 bases and the J gene lost 1 base, with 8 bases spanning the gap. The CDR3 runs 14 residues. The CDR3 loop is CASSNSRTNEKLFF. The CDR3 DNA reads TGTGCCAGCAGCAACAGTAGAACTAATGAAAAACTGTTTTTT.

This clone appeared once. This chain links TRBV2 with TRBJ2-3; D is undetermined. V shed 3 bases and J shed 6 bases, with 10 bases lying between them. Germline V gene sequence: CDR1 SNHLY, CDR2 FYNNEI. CDR3 length: 13 amino acids. The CDR3 is CASSDFVADTQYF. CDR3 DNA sequence: TGTGCCAGCAGTGACTTTGTGGCTGATACGCAGTATTTT. Full variable domain (missing parts from reference TRBV2 and TRBJ2-3): EPEVTQTPSHQVTQMGQEVILRCVPISNHLYFYWYRQILGQKVEFLVSFYNNEISEKSEIFDDQFSVERPDGSNFTLKIRSTKLEDSAMYFCASSDFVADTQYFGPGTRLTVL.

V usage is TRBV21-1 and J usage is TRBJ1-5; the D call of TRBD1 is as the table states it, not checked on the DNA. TRBV21-1 is described as a pseudogene. The CDR3 runs 16 residues. DNA of the CDR3: TGTGCCAGCAGCCCGGGACAGCTTTATAGCAATCAGCCCCAGCATTTT. Protein sequence: CASSPGQLYSNQPQHF.

This clone was observed a few times. The rearrangement joins TRBV4-2 to TRBJ2-7, with D possibly matching TRBD1 (6 bases). V was clipped by 0 bases and J by 0 bases, with 15 bases between them. Germline V gene lookup returns CDR1 LGHNA and CDR2 YNFKEQ. This CDR3 has 17 residues. As DNA, the CDR3 is TGTGCCAGCAGCCAAGATCGCCCCGGACAGAGCTCCTACGAGCAGTACTTC. This sequence encodes CASSQDRPGQSSYEQYF.

This chain joins TRBV12-3 or TRBV12-4 and TRBJ2-4, with D possibly being TRBD2 (6 bases). The CDR3 length is 11 residues. Between the trimmed V and J ends, which lost 5 bases and 7 bases, there was a span of 6 bases. The CDR3 sequence is CASSGGNIQYF. The DNA for the CDR3 is TGTGCCAGCAGTGGGGGGAACATTCAGTACTTC.

The gene calls are TRBV28 and TRBJ2-4; perhaps TRBD1 as D (6 bases). The ends were cut back, 7 bases at V and 12 bases at J, with 16 bases in the middle. CDR3 length equals 12 residues. Germline lookup yields CDR1 MDHEN and CDR2 SYDVKM. CDR3 loop: CASTPPRGPQYF. In DNA form, the CDR3 reads TGTGCCAGCACCCCTCCCAGGGGCCCTCAGTACTTC.

The CDR3 sequence is CASSLRVDLLKGYNEQFF. CDR3 DNA: TGTGCCAGCAGTTTAAGGGTTGACCTACTGAAGGGGTACAATGAGCAGTTCTTC. The V and J genes are TRBV28 and TRBJ2-1, with D perhaps TRBD1 (5 bases). Trimming removed 2 bases from V and 4 bases from J, with 21 bases in between. The CDR3 extends over 18 amino acids. Per germline, CDR1 MDHEN and CDR2 SYDVKM.

V gene TRBV5-1 combines with J gene TRBJ1-1, with D tentatively TRBD1 (6 bases). V lost 3 bases and J 8 bases, leaving 17 bases between the germline ends. The germline V gene encodes CDR1 SGHRS and CDR2 YFSETQ. This CDR3 region has 14 residues. The CDR3: CASSWQGLTSEAFF. CDR3 coding DNA: TGCGCCAGCAGCTGGCAGGGGCTGACGTCCGAAGCTTTCTTT. Variable domain in full (rest from reference TRBV5-1 and TRBJ1-1): KAGVTQTPRYLIKTRGQQVTLSCSPISGHRSVSWYQQTPGQGLQFLFEYFSETQRNKGNFPGRFSGRQFSNSRSEMNVSTLELGDSALYLCASSWQGLTSEAFFGQGTRLTVV.

The gene calls are TRBV10-3 and TRBJ1-4; TRBD1 aligns across 7 bases. The CDR3 runs to 13 residues. Per the germline V gene, CDR1 is ENHRY and CDR2 is SYGVKD. The junction had 4 bases not matched to a gene; V was cut back by 4 bases and J by 8 bases. CDR3 nucleotide sequence: TGTGCCATCAGTGGGACAGGTGAAGAAAAACTGTTTTTT. It yields the protein CAISGTGEEKLFF.